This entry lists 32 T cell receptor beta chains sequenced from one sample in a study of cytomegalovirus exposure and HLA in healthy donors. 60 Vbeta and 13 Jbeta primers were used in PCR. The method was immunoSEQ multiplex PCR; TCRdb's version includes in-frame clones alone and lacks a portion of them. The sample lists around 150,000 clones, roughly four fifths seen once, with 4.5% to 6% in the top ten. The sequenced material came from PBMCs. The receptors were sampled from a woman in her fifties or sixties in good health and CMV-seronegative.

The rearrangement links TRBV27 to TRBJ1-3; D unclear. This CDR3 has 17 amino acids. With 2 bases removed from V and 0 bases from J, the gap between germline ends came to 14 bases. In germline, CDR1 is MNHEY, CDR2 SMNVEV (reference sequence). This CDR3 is CASSLNWRTSSGNTIYF. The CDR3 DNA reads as TGTGCCAGCAGTTTAAATTGGCGGACTAGCTCTGGAAACACCATATATTTT.

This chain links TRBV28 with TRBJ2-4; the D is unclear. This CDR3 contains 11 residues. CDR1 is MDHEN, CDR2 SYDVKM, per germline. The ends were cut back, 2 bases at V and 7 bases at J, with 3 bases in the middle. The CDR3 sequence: CASSLRNIQYF. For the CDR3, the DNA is TGTGCCAGCAGTTTACGTAACATTCAGTACTTC.

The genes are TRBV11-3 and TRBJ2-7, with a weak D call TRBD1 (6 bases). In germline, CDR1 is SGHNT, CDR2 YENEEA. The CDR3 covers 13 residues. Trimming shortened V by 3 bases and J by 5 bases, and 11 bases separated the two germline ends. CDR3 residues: CASSFNRVHEQYF. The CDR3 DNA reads TGTGCCAGCAGCTTTAACAGGGTCCACGAGCAGTACTTC. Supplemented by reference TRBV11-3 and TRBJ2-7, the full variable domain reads EAGVVQSPRYKIIEKKQPVAFWCNPISGHNTLYWYLQNLGQGPELLIRYENEEAVDDSQLPKDRFSAERLKGVDSTLKIQPAELGDSAVYLCASSFNRVHEQYFGPGTRLTVT.

CDR3 nucleotides: TGCGCCAGCAGCTTGGCGGGACAGGCGGGAGCTTTCTTT. This translates into CASSLAGQAGAFF. This chain joins TRBV5-1 and TRBJ1-1; 8 bases match TRBD1. J was trimmed by 10 bases and V by 0 bases; bases with no gene match: 5. Germline loops: CDR1 SGHRS, CDR2 YFSETQ. The CDR3 loop spans 13 amino acids.

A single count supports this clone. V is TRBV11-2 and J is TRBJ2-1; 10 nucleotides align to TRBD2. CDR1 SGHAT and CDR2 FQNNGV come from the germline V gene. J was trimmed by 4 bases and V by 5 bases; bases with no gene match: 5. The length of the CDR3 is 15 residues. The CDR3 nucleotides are TGTGCCAGCAGCCTTAGCGGGGGGATGTACAATGAGCAGTTCTTC. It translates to CASSLSGGMYNEQFF. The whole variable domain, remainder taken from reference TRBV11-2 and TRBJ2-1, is EAGVAQSPRYKIIEKRQSVAFWCNPISGHATLYWYQQILGQGPKLLIQFQNNGVVDDSQLPKDRFSAERLKGVDSTLKIQPAKLEDSAVYLCASSLSGGMYNEQFFGPGTRLTVL.

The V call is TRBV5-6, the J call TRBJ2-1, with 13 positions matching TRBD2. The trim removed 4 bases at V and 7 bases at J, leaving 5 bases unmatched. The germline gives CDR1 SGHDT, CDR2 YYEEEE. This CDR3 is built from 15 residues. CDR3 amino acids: CASSPTSGGLNEQFF. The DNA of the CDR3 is TGTGCCAGCAGCCCGACTAGCGGGGGGTTGAATGAGCAGTTCTTC.

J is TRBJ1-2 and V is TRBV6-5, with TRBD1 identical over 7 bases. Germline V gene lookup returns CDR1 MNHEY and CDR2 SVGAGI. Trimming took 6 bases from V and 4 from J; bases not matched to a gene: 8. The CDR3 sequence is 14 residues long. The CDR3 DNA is TGTGCCAGCAGCCGGGACAGCCTCTCCTATGGCTACACCTTC. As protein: CASSRDSLSYGYTF.

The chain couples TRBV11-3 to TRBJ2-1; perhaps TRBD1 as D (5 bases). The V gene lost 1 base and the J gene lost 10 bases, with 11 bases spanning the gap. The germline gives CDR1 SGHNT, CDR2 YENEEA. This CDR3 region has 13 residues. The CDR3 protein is CASSLAVAGEQFF. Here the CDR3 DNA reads TGTGCCAGCAGCTTAGCGGTAGCAGGGGAGCAGTTCTTC.

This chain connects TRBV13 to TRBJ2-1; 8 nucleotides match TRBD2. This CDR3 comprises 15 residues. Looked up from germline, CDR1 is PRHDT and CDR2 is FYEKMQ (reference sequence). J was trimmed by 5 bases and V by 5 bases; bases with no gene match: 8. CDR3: CASSLGGALNNEQFF. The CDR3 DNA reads TGTGCCAGCAGCCTCGGGGGGGCGCTAAACAATGAGCAGTTCTTC.

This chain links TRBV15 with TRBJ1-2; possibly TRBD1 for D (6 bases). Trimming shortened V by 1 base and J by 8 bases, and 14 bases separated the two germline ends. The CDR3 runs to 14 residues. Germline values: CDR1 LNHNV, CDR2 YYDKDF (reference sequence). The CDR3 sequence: CATSRGDRPRGYTF. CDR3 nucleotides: TGTGCCACCAGCAGAGGAGACAGGCCGAGAGGCTACACCTTC.

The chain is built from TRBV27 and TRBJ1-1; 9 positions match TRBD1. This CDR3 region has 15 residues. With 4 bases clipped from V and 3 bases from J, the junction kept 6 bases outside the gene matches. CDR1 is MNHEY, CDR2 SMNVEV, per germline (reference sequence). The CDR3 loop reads CASSYGTGKYTEAFF. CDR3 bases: TGTGCCAGCAGTTATGGGACAGGGAAGTACACTGAAGCTTTCTTT.

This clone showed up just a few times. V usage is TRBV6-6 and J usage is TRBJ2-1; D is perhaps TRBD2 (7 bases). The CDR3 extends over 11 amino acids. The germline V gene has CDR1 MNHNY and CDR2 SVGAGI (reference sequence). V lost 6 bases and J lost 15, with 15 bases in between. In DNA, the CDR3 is TGTGCCAGCAGCCCCGCGGGGGCCACGTTCTTC. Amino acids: CASSPAGATFF.

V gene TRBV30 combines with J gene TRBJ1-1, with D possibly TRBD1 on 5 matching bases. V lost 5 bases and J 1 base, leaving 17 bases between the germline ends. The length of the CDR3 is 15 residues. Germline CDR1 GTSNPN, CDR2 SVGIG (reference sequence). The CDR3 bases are TGTGCCTGGGATCAGGGCAAGGGGCGGAACACTGAAGCTTTCTTT. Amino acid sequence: CAWDQGKGRNTEAFF.

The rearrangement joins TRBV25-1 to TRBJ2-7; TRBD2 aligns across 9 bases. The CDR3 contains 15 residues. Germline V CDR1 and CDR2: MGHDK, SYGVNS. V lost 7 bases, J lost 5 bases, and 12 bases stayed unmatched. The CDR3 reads CASTKGAGGTHEQYF. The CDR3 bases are TGTGCCAGCACCAAAGGGGCGGGGGGGACTCACGAGCAGTACTTC.

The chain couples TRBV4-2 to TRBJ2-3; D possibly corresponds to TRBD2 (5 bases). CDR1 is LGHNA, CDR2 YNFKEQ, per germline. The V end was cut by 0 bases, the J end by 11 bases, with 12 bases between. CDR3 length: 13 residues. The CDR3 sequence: CASSQDDGREQYF. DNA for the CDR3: TGTGCCAGCAGCCAAGATGATGGCCGGGAGCAGTATTTT.

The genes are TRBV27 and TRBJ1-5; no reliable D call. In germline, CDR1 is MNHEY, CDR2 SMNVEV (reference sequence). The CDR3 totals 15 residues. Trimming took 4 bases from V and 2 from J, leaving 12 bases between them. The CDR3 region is CASSSGIPGNQPQHF. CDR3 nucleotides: TGTGCCAGCAGTTCGGGGATACCGGGCAATCAGCCCCAGCATTTT.

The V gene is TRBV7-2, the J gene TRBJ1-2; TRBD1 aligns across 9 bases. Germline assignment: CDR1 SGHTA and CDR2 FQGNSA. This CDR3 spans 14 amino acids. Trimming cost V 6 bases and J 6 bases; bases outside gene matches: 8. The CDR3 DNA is TGTGCCAGCAGTACCCCGACAGGGGGAAATGGCTACACCTTC. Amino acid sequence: CASSTPTGGNGYTF.

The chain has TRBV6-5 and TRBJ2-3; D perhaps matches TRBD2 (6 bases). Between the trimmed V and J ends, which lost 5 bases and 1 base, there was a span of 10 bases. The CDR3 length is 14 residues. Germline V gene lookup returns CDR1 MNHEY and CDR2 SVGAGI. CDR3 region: CASSRASGTDTQYF. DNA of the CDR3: TGTGCCAGCAGTCGAGCTAGCGGCACAGATACGCAGTATTTT.

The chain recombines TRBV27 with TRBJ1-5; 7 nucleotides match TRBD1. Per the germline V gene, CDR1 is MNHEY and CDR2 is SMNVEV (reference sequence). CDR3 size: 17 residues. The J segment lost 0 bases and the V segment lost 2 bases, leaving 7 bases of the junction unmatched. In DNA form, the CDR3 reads TGTGCCAGCAGTTTAACGTTACAGGGGAGTAGCAATCAGCCCCAGCATTTT. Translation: CASSLTLQGSSNQPQHF.

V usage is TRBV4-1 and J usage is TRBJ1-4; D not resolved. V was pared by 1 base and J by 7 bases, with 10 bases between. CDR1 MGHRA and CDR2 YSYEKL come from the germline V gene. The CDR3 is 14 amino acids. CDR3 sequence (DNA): TGCGCCAGCAGCCAAGGGGCCAATCTTGAAAAACTGTTTTTT. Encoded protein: CASSQGANLEKLFF.

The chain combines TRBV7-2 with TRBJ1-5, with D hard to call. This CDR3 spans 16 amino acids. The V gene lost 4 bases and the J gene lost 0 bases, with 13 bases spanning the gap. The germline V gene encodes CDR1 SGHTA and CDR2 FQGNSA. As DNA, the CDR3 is TGTGCCAGCAGCTCTGGGCCAGAATATAGCAATCAGCCCCAGCATTTT. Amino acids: CASSSGPEYSNQPQHF.

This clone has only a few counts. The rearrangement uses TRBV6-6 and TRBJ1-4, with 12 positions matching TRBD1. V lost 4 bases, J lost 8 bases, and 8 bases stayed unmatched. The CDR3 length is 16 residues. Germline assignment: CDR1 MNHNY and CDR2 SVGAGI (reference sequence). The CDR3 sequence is CASSSPGQGAGEKLFF. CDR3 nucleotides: TGTGCCAGCAGTTCACCGGGACAGGGGGCAGGGGAAAAACTGTTTTTT.

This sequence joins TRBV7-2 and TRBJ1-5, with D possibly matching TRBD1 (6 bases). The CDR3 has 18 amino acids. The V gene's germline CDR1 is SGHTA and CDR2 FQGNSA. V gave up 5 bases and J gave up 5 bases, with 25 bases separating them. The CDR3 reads CASSGHQGFEIAHQPQHF. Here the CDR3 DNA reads TGTGCCAGCAGCGGTCACCAGGGGTTCGAGATAGCCCATCAGCCCCAGCATTTT.

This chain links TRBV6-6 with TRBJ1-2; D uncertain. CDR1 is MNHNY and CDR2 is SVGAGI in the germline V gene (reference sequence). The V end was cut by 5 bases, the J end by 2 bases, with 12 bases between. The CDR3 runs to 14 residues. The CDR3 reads CASSPSASNYGYTF. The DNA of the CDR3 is TGTGCCAGCAGTCCCAGCGCTTCAAACTATGGCTACACCTTC.

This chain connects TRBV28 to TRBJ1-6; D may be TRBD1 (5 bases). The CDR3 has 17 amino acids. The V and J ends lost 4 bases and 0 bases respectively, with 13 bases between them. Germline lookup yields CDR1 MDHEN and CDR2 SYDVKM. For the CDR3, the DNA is TGTGCCAGCAGTTCTTTTCGGGGGAACTCCTATAATTCACCCCTCCACTTT. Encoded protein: CASSSFRGNSYNSPLHF.

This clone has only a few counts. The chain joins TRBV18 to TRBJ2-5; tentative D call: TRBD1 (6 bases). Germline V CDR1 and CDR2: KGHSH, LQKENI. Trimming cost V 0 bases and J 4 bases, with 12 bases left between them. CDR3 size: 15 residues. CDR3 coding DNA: TGTGCCAGCTCACCACCGACAGGAGGAACAGAGACCCAGTACTTC. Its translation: CASSPPTGGTETQYF.

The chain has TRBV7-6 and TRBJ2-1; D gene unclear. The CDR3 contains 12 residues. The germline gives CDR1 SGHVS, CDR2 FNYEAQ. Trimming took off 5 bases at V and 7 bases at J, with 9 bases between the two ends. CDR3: CASSRLANEQFF. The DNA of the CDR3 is TGTGCCAGCAGCCGACTGGCTAATGAGCAGTTCTTC.

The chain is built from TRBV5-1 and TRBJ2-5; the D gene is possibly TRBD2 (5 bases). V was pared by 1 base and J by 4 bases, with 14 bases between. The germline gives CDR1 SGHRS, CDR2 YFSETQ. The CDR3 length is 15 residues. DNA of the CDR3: TGCGCCAGCAGCTTGAAAACCTCGGCGGGAGAGACCCAGTACTTC. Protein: CASSLKTSAGETQYF.

CDR3 protein: CASRAGTRGTEAFF. Written as DNA, the CDR3 is TGTGCCAGCAGGGCCGGAACCCGAGGCACTGAAGCTTTCTTT. The gene calls are TRBV7-6 and TRBJ1-1, with D uncertain. Germline assignment: CDR1 SGHVS and CDR2 FNYEAQ. The CDR3 length is 14 residues. The germline V and J ends were trimmed by 6 bases and 4 bases, with 15 bases remaining between them.

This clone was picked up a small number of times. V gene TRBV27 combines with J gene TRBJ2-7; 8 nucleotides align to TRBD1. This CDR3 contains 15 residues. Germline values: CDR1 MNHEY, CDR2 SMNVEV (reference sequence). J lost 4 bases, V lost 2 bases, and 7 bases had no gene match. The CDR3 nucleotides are TGTGCCAGCAGTTTACAGACAGGGGTTCTGTACGAGCAGTACTTC. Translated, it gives CASSLQTGVLYEQYF.

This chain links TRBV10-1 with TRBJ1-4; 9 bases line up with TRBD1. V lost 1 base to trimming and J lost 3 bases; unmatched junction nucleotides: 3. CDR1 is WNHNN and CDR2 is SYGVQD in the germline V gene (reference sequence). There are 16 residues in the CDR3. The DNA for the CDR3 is TGCGCCAGCAGTGAGTTTGGGACAGGGCCTAATGAAAAACTGTTTTTT. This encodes CASSEFGTGPNEKLFF.

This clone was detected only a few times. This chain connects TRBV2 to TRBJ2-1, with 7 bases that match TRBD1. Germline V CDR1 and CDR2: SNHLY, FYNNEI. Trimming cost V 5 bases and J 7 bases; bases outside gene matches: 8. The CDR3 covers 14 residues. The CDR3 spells CASSSGTAINEQFF. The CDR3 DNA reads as TGTGCCAGCAGTTCCGGGACAGCCATAAATGAGCAGTTCTTC.